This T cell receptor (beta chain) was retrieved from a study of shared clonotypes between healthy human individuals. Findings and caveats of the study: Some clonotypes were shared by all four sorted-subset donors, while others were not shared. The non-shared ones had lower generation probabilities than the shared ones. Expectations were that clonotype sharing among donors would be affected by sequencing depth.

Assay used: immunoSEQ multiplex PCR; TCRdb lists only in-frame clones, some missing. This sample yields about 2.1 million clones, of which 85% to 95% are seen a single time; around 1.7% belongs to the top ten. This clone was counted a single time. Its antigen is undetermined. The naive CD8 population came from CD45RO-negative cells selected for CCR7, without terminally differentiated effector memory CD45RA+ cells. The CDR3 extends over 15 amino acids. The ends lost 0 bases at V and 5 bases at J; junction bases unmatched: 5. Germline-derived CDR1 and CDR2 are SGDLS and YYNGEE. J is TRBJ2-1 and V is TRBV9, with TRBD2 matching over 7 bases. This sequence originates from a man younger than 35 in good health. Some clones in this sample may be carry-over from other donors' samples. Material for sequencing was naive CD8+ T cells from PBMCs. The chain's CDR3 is CASSVDGRVHNEQFF. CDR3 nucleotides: TGTGCCAGCAGCGTAGATGGGAGGGTTCACAATGAGCAGTTCTTC. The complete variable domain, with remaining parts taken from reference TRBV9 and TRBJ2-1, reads DSGVTQTPKHLITATGQRVTLRCSPRSGDLSVYWYQQSLDQGLQFLIQYYNGEERAKGNILERFSAQQFPDLHSELNLSSLELGDSALYFCASSVDGRVHNEQFFGPGTRLTVL.